Each of the 18 T cell receptor beta chains below was sequenced from the same sample in a study of PD-1 blockade in classical Hodgkin lymphoma. Clones were read by immunoSEQ multiplex PCR, and TCRdb kept only the in-frame ones, dropping some. The data show over 35,000 clones, with roughly nine tenths seen just once and just over 5.5% held by the top ten. No patient escaped relapse after autologous stem cell transplantation, and brentuximab vedotin exposure varied. The sequenced sample was peripheral blood mononuclear cells (PBMCs), obtained before the second cycle of nivolumab. Receptors originate from a human donor with classical Hodgkin lymphoma.

The chain combines TRBV10-1 with TRBJ1-1, with 7 bases that match TRBD1. Germline assignment: CDR1 WNHNN and CDR2 SYGVQD (reference sequence). This CDR3 spans 12 amino acids. Germline trimming cut 8 bases from V and 11 bases from J; bases unmatched to any gene: 11. The DNA for the CDR3 is TGCGCCAGCCTTGGACAGGAGGGGGGGGCTTTCTTT. It specifies CASLGQEGGAFF.

This chain uses TRBV7-6 with TRBJ2-3; 7 bases are shared with TRBD2. Germline trimming cut 5 bases from V and 5 bases from J; bases unmatched to any gene: 10. CDR3 length: 15 amino acids. The germline gives CDR1 SGHVS, CDR2 FNYEAQ. CDR3 protein: CASSPLAQGLDTQYF. Here the CDR3 DNA reads TGTGCCAGCAGCCCACTAGCGCAAGGTCTAGATACGCAGTATTTT.

V gene TRBV19 combines with J gene TRBJ2-6; TRBD1 aligns across 7 bases. The germline V gene encodes CDR1 LNHDA and CDR2 SQIVND (reference sequence). The CDR3 runs 15 residues. J lost 4 bases, V lost 3 bases, and 3 bases had no gene match. In nucleotides, the CDR3 is TGTGCCAGTAGTATTCAGGGGGTGGGGGCCAACGTCCTGACTTTC. As protein: CASSIQGVGANVLTF. The whole variable domain, filled in from reference TRBV19 and TRBJ2-6, reads DGGITQSPKYLFRKEGQNVTLSCEQNLNHDAMYWYRQDPGQGLRLIYYSQIVNDFQKGDIAEGYSVSREKKESFPLTVTSAQKNPTAFYLCASSIQGVGANVLTFGAGSRLTVL.

The genes are TRBV27 and TRBJ2-5; 7 bases agree with TRBD2. This CDR3 spans 15 amino acids. CDR1 is MNHEY and CDR2 is SMNVEV in the germline V gene (reference sequence). V shed 2 bases and J 4 bases; nucleotides not matched to a gene: 7. Here the CDR3 DNA reads TGTGCCAGCAGTTTAGGCAGCGGGATTGGAGAGACCCAGTACTTC. Translation gives CASSLGSGIGETQYF.

V is TRBV5-8 and J is TRBJ2-5; 14 nucleotides align to TRBD2. CDR1 SGHTS and CDR2 YDEGEE come from the germline V gene. Trimming removed 4 bases from V and 5 bases from J; junction bases left unmatched: 4. The CDR3 length is 15 residues. DNA for the CDR3: TGTGCCAGCAGCGGTGGACTAGCGGGGGGCGAGACCCAGTACTTC. It encodes CASSGGLAGGETQYF.

The V gene is TRBV19, the J gene TRBJ1-6, with 8 bases that match TRBD1. The CDR3 runs to 15 residues. The V gene's germline CDR1 is LNHDA and CDR2 SQIVND (reference sequence). V dropped 5 bases and J dropped 10; count of bases not matched to a gene: 10. CDR3 sequence: CASSPWTGSESPLHF. CDR3 in DNA: TGTGCCAGTAGTCCCTGGACAGGGAGCGAGTCACCCCTCCACTTT.

The chain links TRBV5-8 to TRBJ2-1; 8 positions agree with TRBD1. Germline V gene sequence: CDR1 SGHTS, CDR2 YDEGEE. Unmatched junction bases numbered 6, after V lost 3 bases and J lost 4 bases. The CDR3 is made up of 15 amino acids. The CDR3 loop is CASSYRQGYYNEQFF. The CDR3 DNA sequence: TGTGCCAGCAGCTATCGACAGGGGTATTACAATGAGCAGTTCTTC.

The V gene is TRBV9, the J gene TRBJ2-1, with D perhaps matching TRBD2 (5 bases). CDR1 is SGDLS, CDR2 YYNGEE, per germline. V lost 4 bases and J lost 11, with 19 bases in between. The CDR3 has 14 residues. CDR3 protein: CASSPREFTGKQFF. DNA of the CDR3: TGTGCCAGCAGCCCGAGGGAGTTCACCGGGAAGCAGTTCTTC.

J is TRBJ2-1 and V is TRBV19; D is perhaps TRBD2 (6 bases). V was pared by 3 bases and J by 5 bases, with 14 bases between. CDR1 and CDR2 (germline): LNHDA, SQIVND (reference sequence). The CDR3 extends over 15 amino acids. CDR3 bases: TGTGCCAGTAGTATCGAGGGACTCCTCAACAATGAGCAGTTCTTC. Translating it yields CASSIEGLLNNEQFF.

This clone has a single count. The chain links TRBV27 to TRBJ2-3; 9 positions agree with TRBD2. With 5 bases clipped from V and 4 bases from J, the junction kept 4 bases outside the gene matches. The CDR3 contains 14 residues. Germline V CDR1 and CDR2: MNHEY, SMNVEV (reference sequence). CDR3 in DNA: TGTGCCAGCAGTCCCCTAGCGGGATCAGATACGCAGTATTTT. This translates into CASSPLAGSDTQYF.

The chain has TRBV28 and TRBJ2-7; tentatively, D is TRBD2 (6 bases). Germline V gene lookup returns CDR1 MDHEN and CDR2 SYDVKM. The CDR3 covers 13 residues. Trimming took 3 bases from V and 5 from J, leaving 11 bases between them. CDR3 nucleotides: TGTGCCAGCAGTTTGGGGGGTTGGGACGAGCAGTACTTC. Its protein is CASSLGGWDEQYF. The full variable domain, its missing parts supplied by reference TRBV28 and TRBJ2-7, is DVKVTQSSRYLVKRTGEKVFLECVQDMDHENMFWYRQDPGLGLRLIYFSYDVKMKEKGDIPEGYSVSREKKERFSLILESASTNQTSMYLCASSLGGWDEQYFGPGTRLTVT.

V is TRBV21-1 and J is TRBJ2-1; the D segment call TRBD2 is taken from the table without a DNA check. TRBV21-1 is a pseudogene segment. This CDR3 region has 18 residues. The CDR3 here is CASVDQGGRRNTYNEQFF. Here the CDR3 DNA reads TGTGCCAGCGTCGACCAGGGCGGGAGAAGGAACACCTACAATGAGCAGTTCTTC.

CDR3 loop: CASSLHGQPYNEQFF. In DNA form, the CDR3 reads TGCGCCAGCAGCCTACATGGACAGCCTTACAATGAGCAGTTCTTC. The chain employs TRBV4-1 and TRBJ2-1, with D possibly matching TRBD1 (6 bases). This CDR3 is 15 amino acids long. Germline V lookup: CDR1 MGHRA, CDR2 YSYEKL. V lost 4 bases and J 4 bases, leaving 14 bases between the germline ends.

This chain connects TRBV4-3 to TRBJ2-7; unclear D gene. The ends were cut back, 0 bases at V and 3 bases at J, with 12 bases in the middle. The germline gives CDR1 LGHNA, CDR2 YSLEER. This CDR3 is built from 15 residues. The CDR3 DNA sequence: TGCGCCAGCAGCCAAGATATTGGGCAGATCTACGAGCAGTACTTC. Residues: CASSQDIGQIYEQYF.

The V gene is TRBV7-5, the J gene TRBJ2-2; TRBD2, the table's D call, was not compared with the DNA. TRBV7-5 counts as a pseudogene. CDR3 length: 17 amino acids. CDR3 sequence (DNA): TGTGTCAGAAGCTTGGGGCGGGAGGGCCTCTGGGGCGGGGAGCTGTTTTTT. The encoded protein is CVRSLGREGLWGGELFF.

The genes are TRBV5-4 and TRBJ1-2; the D gene is possibly TRBD1 (6 bases). The CDR3 runs to 13 residues. The V gene lost 4 bases and the J gene lost 5 bases, with 12 bases spanning the gap. Germline V CDR1 and CDR2: SGHNT, YYREEE (reference sequence). CDR3 DNA sequence: TGTGCCAGCAGCCCCCGGACAGAGTATGGCTACACCTTC. Protein: CASSPRTEYGYTF.

The chain recombines TRBV20-1 with TRBJ2-7; D unresolved. Germline-derived CDR1 and CDR2 are DFQATT and SNEGSKA (reference sequence). This CDR3 has 11 residues. V shed 7 bases and J shed 0 bases, with 7 bases lying between them. CDR3 nucleotides: TGCAGTGGTGGGTACTCCTACGAGCAGTACTTC. It yields the protein CSGGYSYEQYF.

DNA of the CDR3: TGTGCCAGCTCACCCGACAGGGCTGTCTATGGCTACACCTTC. This sequence encodes CASSPDRAVYGYTF. This chain links TRBV18 with TRBJ1-2, with 7 bases that match TRBD1. V dropped 3 bases and J dropped 4; count of bases not matched to a gene: 5. The CDR3 spans 14 residues. Germline loops: CDR1 KGHSH, CDR2 LQKENI.